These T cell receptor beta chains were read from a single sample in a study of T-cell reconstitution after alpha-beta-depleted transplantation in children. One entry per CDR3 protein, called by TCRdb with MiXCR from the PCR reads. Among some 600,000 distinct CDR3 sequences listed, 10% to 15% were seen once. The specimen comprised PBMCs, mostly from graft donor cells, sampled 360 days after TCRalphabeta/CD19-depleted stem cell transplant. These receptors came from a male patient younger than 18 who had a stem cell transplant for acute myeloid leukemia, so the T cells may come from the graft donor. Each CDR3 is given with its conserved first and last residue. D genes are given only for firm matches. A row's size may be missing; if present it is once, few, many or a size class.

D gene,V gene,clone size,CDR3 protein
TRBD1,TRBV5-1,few,CASSLDYGTGQDYEQYF
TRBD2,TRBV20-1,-,CSASPSTSGRFTYEQYF
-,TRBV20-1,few,CSASVTVVSYEQYF
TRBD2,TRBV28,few,CASSYRAGTSGRKGGYNEQFF
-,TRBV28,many,CASSLTGSYGYTF
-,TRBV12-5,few,CASGLGPQTQYF
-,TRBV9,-,CASSVDFRESGANVLTF
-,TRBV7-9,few,CACRALAETQYF
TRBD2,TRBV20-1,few,CSARDLVAGVYNEQFF
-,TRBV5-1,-,CASSFLQGGGTEAFF